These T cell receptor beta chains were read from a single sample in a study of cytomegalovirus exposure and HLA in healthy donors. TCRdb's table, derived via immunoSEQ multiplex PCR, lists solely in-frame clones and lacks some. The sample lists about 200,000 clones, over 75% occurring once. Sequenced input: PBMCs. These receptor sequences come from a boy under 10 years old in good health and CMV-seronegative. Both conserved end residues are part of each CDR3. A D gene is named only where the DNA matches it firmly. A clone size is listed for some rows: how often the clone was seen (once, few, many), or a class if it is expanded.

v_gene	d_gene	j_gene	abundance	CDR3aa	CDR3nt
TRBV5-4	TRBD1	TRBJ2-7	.	CASSFRDRGREQYF	TGTGCCAGCAGCTTCCGGGACAGGGGGCGAGAGCAGTACTTC
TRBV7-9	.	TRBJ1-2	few	CASSITGKGYGYTF	TGTGCCAGCAGCATTACAGGGAAGGGCTATGGCTACACCTTC
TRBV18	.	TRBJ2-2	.	CASSPSRTGELFF	TGTGCCAGCTCACCCTCGAGAACCGGGGAGCTGTTTTTT
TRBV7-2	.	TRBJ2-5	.	CASSPGQHPWETQYF	TGTGCCAGCAGCCCCGGACAGCACCCTTGGGAGACCCAGTACTTC
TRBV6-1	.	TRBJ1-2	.	CASSRTANYGYTF	TGTGCCAGCAGTCGGACAGCTAACTATGGCTACACCTTC
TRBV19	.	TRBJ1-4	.	CASSKETGQKLFF	TGTGCCAGTAGTAAAGAAACAGGTCAAAAACTGTTTTTT
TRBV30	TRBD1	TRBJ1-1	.	CAWRAGTGWVEAFF	TGTGCCTGGAGAGCCGGGACAGGGTGGGTTGAAGCTTTCTTT
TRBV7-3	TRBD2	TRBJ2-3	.	CASSSRGDNTDTQYF	TGTGCCAGCAGCTCACGGGGGGATAACACAGATACGCAGTATTTT
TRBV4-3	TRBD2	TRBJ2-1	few	CASSQGLAGRGEQFF	TGCGCCAGCAGCCAAGGACTAGCGGGTAGAGGTGAGCAGTTCTTC
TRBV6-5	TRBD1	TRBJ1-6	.	CASNIGGQGNSPLHF	TGTGCCAGCAACATAGGGGGACAGGGGAATTCACCCCTCCACTTT
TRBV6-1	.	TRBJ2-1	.	CASTSDDTYNEQFF	TGTGCCAGCACCTCTGACGACACCTACAATGAGCAGTTCTTC
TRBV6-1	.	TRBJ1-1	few	CASSDQAGNTEAFF	TGTGCCAGCAGTGACCAGGCAGGGAACACTGAAGCTTTCTTT
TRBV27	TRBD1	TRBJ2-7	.	CASRPGQGTEQYF	TGTGCCAGCCGGCCGGGACAGGGTACCGAGCAGTACTTC
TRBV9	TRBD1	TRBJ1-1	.	CASSADRGRMNTEAFF	TGTGCCAGCAGCGCGGACAGGGGGAGAATGAACACTGAAGCTTTCTTT
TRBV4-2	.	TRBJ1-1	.	CASSPRESAEAFF	TGTGCCAGCAGCCCAAGGGAGTCCGCTGAAGCTTTCTTT
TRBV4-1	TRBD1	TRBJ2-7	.	CASSQEYGTGGSYEQYF	TGCGCCAGCAGCCAAGAATACGGGACAGGGGGGTCCTACGAGCAGTACTTC
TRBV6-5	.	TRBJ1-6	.	CASSSRDIYNSPLHF	TGTGCCAGCAGCTCCCGGGACATCTATAATTCACCCCTCCACTTT
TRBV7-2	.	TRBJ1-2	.	CASSLELSGLGNTF	TGTGCCAGCAGCTTAGAATTAAGTGGCCTAGGCAACACCTTC
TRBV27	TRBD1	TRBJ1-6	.	CASSSRTNQGVGSPLHF	TGTGCCAGCAGCAGCCGGACAAACCAGGGGGTAGGTTCACCCCTCCACTTT
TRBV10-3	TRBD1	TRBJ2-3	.	CAIGRDRGEADTQYF	TGTGCCATCGGCCGGGACAGGGGGGAAGCGGATACGCAGTATTTT
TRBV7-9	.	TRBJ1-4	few	CASSAQEKLFF	TGTGCCAGCAGCGCACAGGAAAAACTGTTTTTT
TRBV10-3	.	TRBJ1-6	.	CAVRGAGSPLHF	TGTGCCGTCAGGGGCGCAGGTTCACCCCTCCACTTT
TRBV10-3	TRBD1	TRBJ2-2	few	CATLRGQDGELFF	TGTGCCACGTTAAGGGGGCAGGACGGGGAGCTGTTTTTT
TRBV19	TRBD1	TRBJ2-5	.	CASSIKGQGRVETQYF	TGTGCCAGTAGTATAAAGGGACAGGGGCGGGTGGAGACCCAGTACTTC
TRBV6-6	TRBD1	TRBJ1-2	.	CASSQGQGQRGYTF	TGTGCCAGCAGTCAAGGACAGGGGCAACGGGGCTACACCTTC
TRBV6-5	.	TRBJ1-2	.	CASRDSGTQIRGYTF	TGTGCCAGCAGGGATTCCGGGACTCAGATACGGGGCTACACCTTC